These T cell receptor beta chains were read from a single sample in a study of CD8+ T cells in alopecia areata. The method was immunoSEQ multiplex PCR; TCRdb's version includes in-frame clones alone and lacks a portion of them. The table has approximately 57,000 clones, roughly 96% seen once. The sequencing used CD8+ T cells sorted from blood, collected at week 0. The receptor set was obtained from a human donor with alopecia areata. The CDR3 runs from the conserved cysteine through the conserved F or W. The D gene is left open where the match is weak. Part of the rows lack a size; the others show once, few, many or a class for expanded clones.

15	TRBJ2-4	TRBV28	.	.	TGTGCCAGCAGCCTAGGCCAGAGCTTTAAAAACATTCAGTACTTC	CASSLGQSFKNIQYF
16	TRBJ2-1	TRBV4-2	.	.	TGTGCCAGCAGCCAAGCCGGCAGGAGCTCCTACAATGAGCAGTTCTTC	CASSQAGRSSYNEQFF
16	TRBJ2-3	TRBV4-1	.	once	TGCGCCAGCAGCCAAGATTTGACGGGGGGCTCAGATACGCAGTATTTT	CASSQDLTGGSDTQYF
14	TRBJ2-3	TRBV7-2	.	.	TGTGCCAGCACCCTTACAGGGAACACAGATACGCAGTATTTT	CASTLTGNTDTQYF
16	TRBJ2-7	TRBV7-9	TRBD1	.	TGTGCCAGCAGCTCCCAACCGGGACAGAGCTCCTACGAGCAGTACTTC	CASSSQPGQSSYEQYF
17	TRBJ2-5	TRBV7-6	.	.	TGTGCCAGCAGCTTGAGCGCCACGGGGGTACGGGAGGAGACCCAGTACTTC	CASSLSATGVREETQYF
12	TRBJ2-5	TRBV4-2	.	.	TGTGCCAGCAGCCAAGAAGGAGAGACCCAGTACTTC	CASSQEGETQYF
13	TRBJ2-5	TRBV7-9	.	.	TGTGCCAGTCGGGGGACAAACCAAGAGACCCAGTACTTC	CASRGTNQETQYF
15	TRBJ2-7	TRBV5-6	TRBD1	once	TGTGCCAGCAGCTTTGGGACAGGGGGTGTCTACGAGCAGTACTTC	CASSFGTGGVYEQYF
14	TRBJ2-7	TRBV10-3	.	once	TGTGCCATCAGTGAGTCAGAAGGCTCCTACGAGCAGTACTTC	CAISESEGSYEQYF
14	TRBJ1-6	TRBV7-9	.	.	TGTGCCAGCAGCTTAGCGGTAGAAGGTTCACCCCTCCACTTT	CASSLAVEGSPLHF
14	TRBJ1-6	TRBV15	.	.	TGTGCCACCAGCAGAGACAGGGATAATTCACCCCTCCACTTT	CATSRDRDNSPLHF
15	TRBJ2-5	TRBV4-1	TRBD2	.	TGCGCCAGCAGCGGGACCGGGGGGTACATTGAGACCCAGTACTTC	CASSGTGGYIETQYF
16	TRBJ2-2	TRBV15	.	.	TGTGCCACCAGCAGAGGACTCAGGGTTCGGACCGGGGAGCTGTTTTTT	CATSRGLRVRTGELFF
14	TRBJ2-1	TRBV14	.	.	TGTGCCAGCAGCCCTCCAGGCAGCGGCGATGAGCAGTTCTTC	CASSPPGSGDEQFF
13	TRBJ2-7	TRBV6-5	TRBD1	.	TGTGCCAGCAGTTACCGGGCAGGGGGTGAGCAGTACTTC	CASSYRAGGEQYF
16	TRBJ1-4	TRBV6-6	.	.	TGTGCCAGCAGTTCACCAGACCGTTCAACTAATGAAAAACTGTTTTTT	CASSSPDRSTNEKLFF
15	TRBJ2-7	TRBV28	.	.	TGTGCCAGCATCCCTCTGGGACTGCACTCCTACGAGCAGTACTTC	CASIPLGLHSYEQYF
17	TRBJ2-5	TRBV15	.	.	TGTGCCACCAGCCGGGGGCAGGGTGCGATGGGGTTGGAGACCCAGTACTTC	CATSRGQGAMGLETQYF
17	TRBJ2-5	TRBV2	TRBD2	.	TGTGCCAGCAGTGAAGGACTAGCGGGGGGATTCCAAGAGACCCAGTACTTC	CASSEGLAGGFQETQYF
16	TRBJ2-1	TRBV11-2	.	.	TGTGCCAGCAGCTTAGAGGGCGTAGCGGCCTACAATGAGCAGTTCTTC	CASSLEGVAAYNEQFF
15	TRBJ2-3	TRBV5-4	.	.	TGTGCCAGCAGCGCCCGGGACGGAAGAATGGATACGCAGTATTTT	CASSARDGRMDTQYF
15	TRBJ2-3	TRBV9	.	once	TGTGCCAGCAGCCCCCGGACTTCTCTCGGGGATACGCAGTATTTT	CASSPRTSLGDTQYF
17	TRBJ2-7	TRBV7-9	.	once	TGTGCCAGCAGCTCGAATACCGGGACCCACGGCTCATACGAGCAGTACTTC	CASSSNTGTHGSYEQYF
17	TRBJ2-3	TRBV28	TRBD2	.	TGTGCCAGCAGTTTAAGGCTAGCGGGTTTTAGCACAGATACGCAGTATTTT	CASSLRLAGFSTDTQYF
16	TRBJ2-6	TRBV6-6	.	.	TGTGCCAGCAGTTACCCAAACAATGCTGGGGCCAACGTCCTGACTTTC	CASSYPNNAGANVLTF
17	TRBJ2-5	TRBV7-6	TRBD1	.	TGTGCCAGCAGCCGAGGTCCGGGACAGCAAGGAGGAAAGACCCAGTACTTC	CASSRGPGQQGGKTQYF
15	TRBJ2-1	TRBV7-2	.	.	TGTGCCAGCAGCCCCACAGGTACTTCCTACAATGAGCAGTTCTTC	CASSPTGTSYNEQFF
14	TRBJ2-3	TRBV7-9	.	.	TGTGCCAGCAGCTTCTTACTCGTCACAGATACGCAGTATTTT	CASSFLLVTDTQYF
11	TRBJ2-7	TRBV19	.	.	TGTGCCAGTAGTGAGGGTAACGAGCAGTACTTC	CASSEGNEQYF
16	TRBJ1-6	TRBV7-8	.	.	TGTGCCAGCAGGCCTTACGGGGGGCGCGATAATTCACCCCTCCACTTT	CASRPYGGRDNSPLHF
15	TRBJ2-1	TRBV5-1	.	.	TGCGCCAGCAGCTCAGGGGTGAGCTCCTACAATGAGCAGTTCTTC	CASSSGVSSYNEQFF
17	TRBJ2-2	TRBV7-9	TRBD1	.	TGTGCCAGCAGCTTTCCCCGACAGGGGGCGAACACCGGGGAGCTGTTTTTT	CASSFPRQGANTGELFF
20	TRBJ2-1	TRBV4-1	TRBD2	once	TGCGCCAGCAGCCAGAGATCGGGACCCGGGACTAGCGGGGCCCCCCATGAGCAGTTCTTC	CASSQRSGPGTSGAPHEQFF
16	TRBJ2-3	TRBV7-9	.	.	TGTGCCAGCAGCTTAGAGGGGTTGGCCGGCACAGATACGCAGTATTTT	CASSLEGLAGTDTQYF
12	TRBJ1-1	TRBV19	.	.	TGTGCCACCCACCGGGGGAGCACTGAAGCTTTCTTT	CATHRGSTEAFF
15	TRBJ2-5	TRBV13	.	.	TGTGCCAGCAGAACCCGGACCGGGCCCCAAGAGACCCAGTACTTC	CASRTRTGPQETQYF
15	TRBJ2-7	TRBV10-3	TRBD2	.	TGTGCCATCAGTGATTTTGGACTAGCGGCCTACGAGCAGTACTTC	CAISDFGLAAYEQYF
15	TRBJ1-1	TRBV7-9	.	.	TGTGCCAGCAGCTTAGACAGGGATTTGTACACTGAAGCTTTCTTT	CASSLDRDLYTEAFF
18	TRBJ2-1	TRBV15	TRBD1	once	TGTGCCACCAGCAGAGAAACTACCGGGACAGGGTTCTACAATGAGCAGTTCTTC	CATSRETTGTGFYNEQFF
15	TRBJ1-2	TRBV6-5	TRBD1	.	TGTGCCAGCAGCCCCGGGACAGGAGCTAACTATGGCTACACCTTC	CASSPGTGANYGYTF